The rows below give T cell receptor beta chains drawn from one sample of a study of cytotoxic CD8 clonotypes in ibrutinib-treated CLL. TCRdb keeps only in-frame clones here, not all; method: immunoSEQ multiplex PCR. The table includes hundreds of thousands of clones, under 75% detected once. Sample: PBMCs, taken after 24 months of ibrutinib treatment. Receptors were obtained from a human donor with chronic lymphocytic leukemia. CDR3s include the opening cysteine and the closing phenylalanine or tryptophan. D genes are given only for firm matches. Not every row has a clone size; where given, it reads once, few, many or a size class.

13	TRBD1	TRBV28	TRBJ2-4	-	CASQPGQEDIQYF	TGTGCCAGCCAGCCGGGACAGGAAGACATTCAGTACTTC
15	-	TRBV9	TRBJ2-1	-	CASSVGASVYNEQFF	TGTGCCAGCAGCGTAGGGGCGTCAGTATACAATGAGCAGTTCTTC
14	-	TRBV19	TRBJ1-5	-	CASSGQGKNQPQHF	TGTGCCAGTAGCGGGCAGGGAAAAAATCAGCCCCAGCATTTT
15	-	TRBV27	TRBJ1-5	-	CASSTPIHSNQPQHF	TGTGCCAGCAGCACACCCATACATAGCAATCAGCCCCAGCATTTT
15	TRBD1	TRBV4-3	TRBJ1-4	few	CASSQGDRDDEKLFF	TGCGCCAGCAGCCAAGGGGACAGGGACGATGAAAAACTGTTTTTT
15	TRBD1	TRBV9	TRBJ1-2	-	CASSALGQVPHGYTF	TGTGCCAGCAGCGCGCTGGGACAGGTGCCTCATGGCTACACCTTC
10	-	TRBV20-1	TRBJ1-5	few	CSASQQPQHF	TGCAGTGCTAGTCAACAGCCCCAGCATTTT
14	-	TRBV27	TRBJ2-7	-	CASKLQQISYEQYF	TGTGCCAGTAAATTACAGCAGATCTCCTACGAGCAGTACTTC
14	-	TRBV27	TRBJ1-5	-	CASSLSRSDQPQHF	TGTGCCAGCAGTTTATCTAGGTCGGATCAGCCCCAGCATTTT
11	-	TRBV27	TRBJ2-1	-	CASSTGNEQFF	TGTGCCAGCAGCACGGGCAATGAGCAGTTCTTC
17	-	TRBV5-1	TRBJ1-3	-	CASSLATGHDSGNTIYF	TGCGCCAGCAGCTTGGCGACAGGCCACGACTCTGGAAACACCATATATTTT
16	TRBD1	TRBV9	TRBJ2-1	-	CASSVVDREGVNEQFF	TGTGCCAGCAGCGTAGTTGACAGGGAAGGTGTGAATGAGCAGTTCTTC
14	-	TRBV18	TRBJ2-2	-	CASSPPGATGELFF	TGTGCCAGCTCACCCCCGGGCGCAACCGGGGAGCTGTTTTTT
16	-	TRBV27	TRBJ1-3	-	CASSLTFDFSGNTIYF	TGTGCCAGCAGTTTAACCTTTGACTTCTCTGGAAACACCATATATTTT
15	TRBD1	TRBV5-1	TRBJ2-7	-	CASSLRTGGSYEQYF	TGCGCCAGCAGCCTGAGGACAGGGGGCTCCTACGAGCAGTACTTC
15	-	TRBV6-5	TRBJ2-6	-	CASSTSSYGANVLTF	TGTGCCAGCAGTACCTCATCTTATGGGGCCAACGTCCTGACTTTC
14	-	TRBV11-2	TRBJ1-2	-	CASSQNSGGSGYTF	TGTGCCAGCAGCCAGAATAGTGGGGGAAGCGGCTACACCTTC
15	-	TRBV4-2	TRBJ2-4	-	CASSQDSGGENIQYF	TGTGCCAGCAGCCAAGATTCCGGGGGTGAAAACATTCAGTACTTC
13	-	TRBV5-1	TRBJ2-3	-	CASGESYTDTQYF	TGCGCCAGCGGGGAGTCCTACACAGATACGCAGTATTTT
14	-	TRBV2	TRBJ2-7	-	CASSLQGGYYEQYF	TGTGCCAGCTCCTTACAGGGCGGTTACTACGAGCAGTACTTC